The sequence of this T cell receptor (beta chain) was determined in a study of shared T cell receptors in the human thymus. The assay was immunoSEQ multiplex PCR, and TCRdb's table has in-frame clones only and misses some. The repertoire consists of about 730,000 clones, with roughly 85% occurring once and the leading ten covering 0.0095% to 0.011%. The V end was cut by 0 bases, the J end by 4 bases, with 11 bases between. The length of the CDR3 is 15 residues. Looked up from germline, CDR1 is SGHRS and CDR2 is YFSETQ. With regard to this clone: This same CDR3 is encoded by further DNA sequences in the sample.

These data were likewise used in another study, on human thymus T cells. That study adds: The donor group consisted of healthy Finnish infants who were having corrective surgery for congenital heart defects. Resections obtained during corrective heart surgery supplied the thymus tissue. Gene usage for V and J segments appeared biased in thymic and blood repertoires. What related research reported was that thymic repertoires overlapped highly among unrelated individuals.

The rearrangement joins TRBV5-1 to TRBJ2-1; maybe TRBD1 (5 bases). Sequenced sample: thymocytes. The origin of this receptor is a girl less than two years old with a congenital heart defect. CDR3 in amino acids: CASSLGGPIYNEQFF. The CDR3 DNA follows: TGCGCCAGCAGCTTGGGGGGCCCTATTTACAATGAGCAGTTCTTC.